These T cell receptor beta chains were read from a single sample in a study of cytomegalovirus exposure and HLA in healthy donors. Profiling relied on immunoSEQ multiplex PCR, and the TCRdb table lists in-frame clones only, not all of them. Seen in this sample are some 72,000 clones; the ten most common clones hold 0.83%. The material sequenced was PBMCs. These receptor sequences come from a boy between 10 and 17 years old in good health and CMV-seronegative. Each CDR3 is given with its conserved first and last residue. Each record gives: D gene, V gene, J gene, CDR3 protein, CDR3 DNA. A D gene is named only where the DNA matches it firmly.

D: TRBD1; V: TRBV14; J: TRBJ2-7; CDR3: CASSPTGGAYEQYF; DNA: TGTGCCAGCAGCCCCACAGGGGGAGCCTACGAGCAGTACTTC
D: NA; V: TRBV19; J: TRBJ1-3; CDR3: CASSWPGRDTIYF; DNA: TGTGCCAGTAGTTGGCCAGGGAGGGACACCATATATTTT
D: NA; V: TRBV6-5; J: TRBJ2-7; CDR3: CASSYQWTEYSYEQYF; DNA: TGTGCCAGCAGTTACCAATGGACAGAGTACTCCTACGAGCAGTACTTC
D: TRBD1; V: TRBV7-9; J: TRBJ1-4; CDR3: CASSTQGTGYEKLFF; DNA: TGTGCCAGCAGTACACAAGGGACAGGTTATGAAAAACTGTTTTTT
D: NA; V: TRBV13; J: TRBJ1-2; CDR3: CASSWGQHGYTF; DNA: TGTGCCAGCAGTTGGGGCCAGCATGGCTACACCTTC
D: NA; V: TRBV6-5; J: TRBJ2-7; CDR3: CASSYAERLTYEQYF; DNA: TGTGCCAGCAGTTACGCGGAAAGGTTAACCTACGAGCAGTACTTC
D: NA; V: TRBV7-7; J: TRBJ2-5; CDR3: CASSRMGLAPRETQYF; DNA: TGTGCCAGCAGCCGTATGGGACTGGCCCCAAGGGAGACCCAGTACTTC
D: TRBD2; V: TRBV4-2; J: TRBJ2-7; CDR3: CASSQGLAGAYEQYF; DNA: TGTGCCAGCAGCCAAGGACTAGCGGGCGCCTACGAGCAGTACTTC
D: TRBD2; V: TRBV27; J: TRBJ2-7; CDR3: CASRLAGGLNEQYF; DNA: TGTGCCAGCAGACTAGCGGGAGGGCTGAACGAGCAGTACTTC
D: TRBD2; V: TRBV4-2; J: TRBJ2-5; CDR3: CASSQGEGYSRGVGETQYF; DNA: TGTGCCAGCAGCCAAGGGGAGGGATATTCGCGGGGGGTAGGAGAGACCCAGTACTTC
D: NA; V: TRBV6-4; J: TRBJ1-5; CDR3: CASSVRVQPQHF; DNA: TGTGCCAGCAGTGTACGGGTTCAGCCCCAGCATTTT
D: NA; V: TRBV7-8; J: TRBJ1-1; CDR3: CASSLGTRMNTEAFF; DNA: TGTGCCAGCAGCTTAGGGACAAGGATGAACACTGAAGCTTTCTTT
D: NA; V: TRBV15; J: TRBJ2-3; CDR3: CATSRARLEGNTQYF; DNA: TGTGCCACCAGCAGAGCTCGCCTAGAAGGAAATACGCAGTATTTT
D: TRBD2; V: TRBV7-2; J: TRBJ2-7; CDR3: CASSLIGLAGGWYEQYF; DNA: TGTGCCAGCAGCTTGATTGGACTAGCGGGAGGTTGGTACGAGCAGTACTTC
D: NA; V: TRBV6-5; J: TRBJ2-7; CDR3: CASSPTGTSAYEQYF; DNA: TGTGCCAGCAGTCCGACGGGTACGAGCGCCTACGAGCAGTACTTC
D: NA; V: TRBV4-3; J: TRBJ2-1; CDR3: CASSRTVGNEQFF; DNA: TGCGCCAGCAGCAGGACAGTTGGCAATGAGCAGTTCTTC
D: NA; V: TRBV18; J: TRBJ1-1; CDR3: CASSQIGGTEAFF; DNA: TGTGCCAGCTCGCAAATAGGGGGCACTGAAGCTTTCTTT
D: NA; V: TRBV5-4; J: TRBJ2-7; CDR3: CASSLNSYEQYF; DNA: TGTGCCAGCAGCTTGAACAGCTACGAGCAGTACTTC
D: NA; V: TRBV15; J: TRBJ1-1; CDR3: CATSRDPGDTEAFF; DNA: TGTGCCACCAGCAGAGATCCAGGGGATACTGAAGCTTTCTTT
D: TRBD2; V: TRBV29-1; J: TRBJ2-3; CDR3: CSVGTSGGGTDTQYF; DNA: TGCAGCGTCGGGACTAGCGGGGGGGGCACAGATACGCAGTATTTT
D: NA; V: TRBV7-9; J: TRBJ2-3; CDR3: CASRLWTDATGSRYF; DNA: TGTGCCAGCAGGTTATGGACCGATGCTACAGGGTCAAGGTATTTT
D: NA; V: TRBV7-3; J: TRBJ1-2; CDR3: CASSPTGNYGYTF; DNA: TGTGCCAGCAGCCCAACAGGGAACTATGGCTACACCTTC
D: TRBD1; V: TRBV5-1; J: TRBJ1-1; CDR3: CASSPPGQGVTEAFF; DNA: TGCGCCAGCAGCCCACCGGGACAGGGCGTTACTGAAGCTTTCTTT
D: NA; V: TRBV9; J: TRBJ1-2; CDR3: CASTGGTRYGYTF; DNA: TGTGCCAGCACCGGGGGGACGAGGTATGGCTACACCTTC
D: TRBD2; V: TRBV10-3; J: TRBJ2-2; CDR3: CAIRGTSGGANTGELFF; DNA: TGTGCCATCAGGGGGACTAGCGGGGGGGCGAACACCGGGGAGCTGTTTTTT
D: NA; V: TRBV15; J: TRBJ1-4; CDR3: CATSRVSGGNEKLFF; DNA: TGTGCCACCAGCAGAGTATCGGGGGGCAACGAAAAACTGTTTTTT
D: TRBD1; V: TRBV28; J: TRBJ1-2; CDR3: CASASPDRGQGYTF; DNA: TGTGCCAGCGCTTCGCCCGACAGGGGGCAAGGCTACACCTTC
D: TRBD2; V: TRBV5-4; J: TRBJ2-1; CDR3: CASSRVSGRTSEQFF; DNA: TGTGCCAGCAGCCGGGTAAGCGGGAGAACGTCTGAGCAGTTCTTC
D: NA; V: TRBV7-9; J: TRBJ1-1; CDR3: CASSPTGRGSDTEAFF; DNA: TGTGCCAGCAGCCCCACAGGGAGGGGGTCGGACACTGAAGCTTTCTTT
D: TRBD1; V: TRBV9; J: TRBJ1-1; CDR3: CASSSDRGFSMNTEAFF; DNA: TGTGCCAGCAGCTCGGACAGGGGTTTTTCCATGAACACTGAAGCTTTCTTT
D: NA; V: TRBV7-2; J: TRBJ1-5; CDR3: CASSLETGRYSNQPQHF; DNA: TGTGCCAGCAGCTTAGAGACAGGTCGTTATAGCAATCAGCCCCAGCATTTT
D: NA; V: TRBV5-4; J: TRBJ2-1; CDR3: CASSLDGMVHNEQFF; DNA: TGTGCCAGCAGCTTGGACGGGATGGTCCACAATGAGCAGTTCTTC
D: TRBD2; V: TRBV19; J: TRBJ2-1; CDR3: CASSIDLPGLAGASEQFF; DNA: TGTGCCAGTAGTATAGACTTGCCGGGACTAGCGGGAGCTTCTGAGCAGTTCTTC
D: NA; V: TRBV6-6; J: TRBJ2-7; CDR3: CASSLLAKDVEYEQYF; DNA: TGTGCCAGCAGTTTACTCGCCAAAGATGTGGAGTACGAGCAGTACTTC
D: TRBD2; V: TRBV29-1; J: TRBJ2-3; CDR3: CSVVLAGEADTQYF; DNA: TGCAGCGTTGTTTTGGCGGGGGAGGCAGATACGCAGTATTTT